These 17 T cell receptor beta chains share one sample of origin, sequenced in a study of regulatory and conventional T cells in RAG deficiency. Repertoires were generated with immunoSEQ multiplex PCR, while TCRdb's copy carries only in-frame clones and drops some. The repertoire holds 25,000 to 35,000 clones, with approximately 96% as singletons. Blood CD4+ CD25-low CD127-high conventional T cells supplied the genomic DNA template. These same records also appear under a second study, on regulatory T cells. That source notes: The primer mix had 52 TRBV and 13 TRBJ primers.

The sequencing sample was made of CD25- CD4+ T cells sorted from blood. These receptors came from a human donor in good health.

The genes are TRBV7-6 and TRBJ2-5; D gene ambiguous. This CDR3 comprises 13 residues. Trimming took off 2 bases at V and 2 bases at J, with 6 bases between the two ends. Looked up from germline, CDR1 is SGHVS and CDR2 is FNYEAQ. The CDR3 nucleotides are TGTGCCAGCAGCTTAAAGCCGCAAGAGACCCAGTACTTC. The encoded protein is CASSLKPQETQYF. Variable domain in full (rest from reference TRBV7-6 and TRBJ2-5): GAGVSQSPRYKVTKRGQDVALRCDPISGHVSLYWYRQALGQGPEFLTYFNYEAQQDKSGLPNDRFSAERPEGSISTLTIQRTEQRDSAMYRCASSLKPQETQYFGPGTRLLVL.

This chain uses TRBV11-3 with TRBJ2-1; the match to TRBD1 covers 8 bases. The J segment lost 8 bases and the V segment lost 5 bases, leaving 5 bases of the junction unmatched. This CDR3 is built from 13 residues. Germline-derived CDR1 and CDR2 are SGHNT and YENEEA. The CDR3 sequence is CASSVDRGDEQFF. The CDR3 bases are TGTGCCAGCAGCGTCGACAGGGGCGATGAGCAGTTCTTC.

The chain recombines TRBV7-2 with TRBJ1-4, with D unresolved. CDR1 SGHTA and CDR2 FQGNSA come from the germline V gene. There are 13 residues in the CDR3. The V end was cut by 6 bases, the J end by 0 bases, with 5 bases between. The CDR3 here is CASRYTTNEKLFF. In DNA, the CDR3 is TGTGCCAGCAGGTACACAACTAATGAAAAACTGTTTTTT.

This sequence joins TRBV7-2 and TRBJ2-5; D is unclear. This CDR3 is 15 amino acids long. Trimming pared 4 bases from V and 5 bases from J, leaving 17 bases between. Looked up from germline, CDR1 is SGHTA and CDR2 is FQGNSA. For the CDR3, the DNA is TGTGCCAGCAGCTCCCGCCGGCAGGTTATTGAGACCCAGTACTTC. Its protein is CASSSRRQVIETQYF.

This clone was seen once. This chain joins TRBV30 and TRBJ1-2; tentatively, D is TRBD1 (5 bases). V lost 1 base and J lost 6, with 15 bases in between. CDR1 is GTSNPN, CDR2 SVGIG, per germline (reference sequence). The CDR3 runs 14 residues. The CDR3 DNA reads TGTGCCTGGAGTGCGTCCCAGGGCATTCATGGCTACACCTTC. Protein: CAWSASQGIHGYTF.

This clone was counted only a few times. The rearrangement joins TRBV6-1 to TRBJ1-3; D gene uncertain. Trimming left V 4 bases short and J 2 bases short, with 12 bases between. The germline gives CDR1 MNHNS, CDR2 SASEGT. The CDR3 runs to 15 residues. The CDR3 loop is CASSAQEGAGNTIYF. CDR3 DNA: TGTGCCAGCAGTGCCCAAGAGGGTGCTGGAAACACCATATATTTT.

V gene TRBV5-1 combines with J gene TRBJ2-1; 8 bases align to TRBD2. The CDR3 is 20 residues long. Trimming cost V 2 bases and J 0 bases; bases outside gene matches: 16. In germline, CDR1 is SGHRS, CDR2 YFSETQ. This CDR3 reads CASSFRGSGASMSSYNEQFF. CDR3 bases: TGCGCCAGCAGCTTTCGGGGTAGCGGGGCATCGATGAGCTCCTACAATGAGCAGTTCTTC.

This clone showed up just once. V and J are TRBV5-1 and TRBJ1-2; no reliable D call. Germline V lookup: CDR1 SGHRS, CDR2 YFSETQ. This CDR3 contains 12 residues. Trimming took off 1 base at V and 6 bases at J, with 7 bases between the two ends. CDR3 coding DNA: TGCGCCAGCAGCTTGTGGGAGGATGGCTACACCTTC. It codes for CASSLWEDGYTF.

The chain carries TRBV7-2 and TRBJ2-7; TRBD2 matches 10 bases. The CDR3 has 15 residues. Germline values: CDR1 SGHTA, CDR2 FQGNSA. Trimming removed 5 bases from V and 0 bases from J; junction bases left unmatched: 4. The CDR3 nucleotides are TGTGCCAGCAGCCCTAGGACTAGCGGCTCCTACGAGCAGTACTTC. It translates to CASSPRTSGSYEQYF.

DNA for the CDR3: TGTGCCAGCAGCCTTTACACCGGGGAGCTGTTTTTT. Encoded protein: CASSLYTGELFF. The V gene is TRBV7-3, the J gene TRBJ2-2; D remains unclear. The CDR3 covers 12 residues. Germline-derived CDR1 and CDR2 are SGHTA and FQGTGA. V shed 5 bases and J shed 3 bases, with 4 bases lying between them.

The CDR3 DNA reads TGTGCCAGTAGTATAGTCTCCTCGGGACAGGGTTACACCGGGGAGCTGTTTTTT. Translating it yields CASSIVSSGQGYTGELFF. The chain carries TRBV19 and TRBJ2-2, with TRBD1 matching 9 bases. Trimming removed 1 base from V and 3 bases from J; junction bases left unmatched: 9. The CDR3 extends over 18 amino acids. The germline V gene encodes CDR1 LNHDA and CDR2 SQIVND (reference sequence).

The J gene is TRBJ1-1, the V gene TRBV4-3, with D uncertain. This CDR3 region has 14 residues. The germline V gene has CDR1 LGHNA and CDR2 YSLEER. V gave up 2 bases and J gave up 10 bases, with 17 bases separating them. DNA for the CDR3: TGCGCCAGCAGCCAATATTACACCCCCGAACGAGCTTTCTTT. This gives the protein CASSQYYTPERAFF.

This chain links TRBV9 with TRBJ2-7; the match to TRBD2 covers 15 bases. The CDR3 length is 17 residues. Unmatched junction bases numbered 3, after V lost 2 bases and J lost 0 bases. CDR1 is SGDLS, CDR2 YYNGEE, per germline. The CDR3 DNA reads TGTGCCAGCAGCGTTGGGACTAGCGGGGGGAGCTCCTACGAGCAGTACTTC. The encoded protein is CASSVGTSGGSSYEQYF.

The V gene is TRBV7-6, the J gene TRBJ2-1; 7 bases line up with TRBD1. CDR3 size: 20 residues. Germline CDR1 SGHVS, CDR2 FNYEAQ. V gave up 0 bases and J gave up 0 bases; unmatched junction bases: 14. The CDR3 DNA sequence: TGTGCCAGCAGCTTAGCGACAGGGAATTTGGTATCGGGCTCCTACAATGAGCAGTTCTTC. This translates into CASSLATGNLVSGSYNEQFF.

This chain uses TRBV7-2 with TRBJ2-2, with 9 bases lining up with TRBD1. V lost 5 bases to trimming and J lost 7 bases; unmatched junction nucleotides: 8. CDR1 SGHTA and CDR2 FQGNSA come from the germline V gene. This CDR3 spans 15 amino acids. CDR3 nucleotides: TGTGCCAGCAGCCAAGGACAGGGGCGGAACGGGGAGCTGTTTTTT. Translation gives CASSQGQGRNGELFF.

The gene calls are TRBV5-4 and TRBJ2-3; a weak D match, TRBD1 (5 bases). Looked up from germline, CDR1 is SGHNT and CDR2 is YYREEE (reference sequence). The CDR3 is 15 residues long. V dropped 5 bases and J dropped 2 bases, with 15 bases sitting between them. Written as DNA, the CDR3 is TGTGCCAGCAGGCGGAGACAGTCCGACACAGATACGCAGTATTTT. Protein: CASRRRQSDTDTQYF. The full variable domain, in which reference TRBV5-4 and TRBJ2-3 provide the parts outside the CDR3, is ETGVTQSPTHLIKTRGQQVTLRCSSQSGHNTVSWYQQALGQGPQFIFQYYREEENGRGNFPPRFSGLQFPNYSSELNVNALELDDSALYLCASRRRQSDTDTQYFGPGTRLTVL.

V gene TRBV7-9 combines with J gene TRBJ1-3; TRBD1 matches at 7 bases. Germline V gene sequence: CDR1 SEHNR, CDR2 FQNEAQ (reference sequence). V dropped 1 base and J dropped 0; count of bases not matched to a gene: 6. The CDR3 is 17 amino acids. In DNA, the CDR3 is TGTGCCAGCAGCTTAGGGGGGGACAGATACTCTGGAAACACCATATATTTT. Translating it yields CASSLGGDRYSGNTIYF.